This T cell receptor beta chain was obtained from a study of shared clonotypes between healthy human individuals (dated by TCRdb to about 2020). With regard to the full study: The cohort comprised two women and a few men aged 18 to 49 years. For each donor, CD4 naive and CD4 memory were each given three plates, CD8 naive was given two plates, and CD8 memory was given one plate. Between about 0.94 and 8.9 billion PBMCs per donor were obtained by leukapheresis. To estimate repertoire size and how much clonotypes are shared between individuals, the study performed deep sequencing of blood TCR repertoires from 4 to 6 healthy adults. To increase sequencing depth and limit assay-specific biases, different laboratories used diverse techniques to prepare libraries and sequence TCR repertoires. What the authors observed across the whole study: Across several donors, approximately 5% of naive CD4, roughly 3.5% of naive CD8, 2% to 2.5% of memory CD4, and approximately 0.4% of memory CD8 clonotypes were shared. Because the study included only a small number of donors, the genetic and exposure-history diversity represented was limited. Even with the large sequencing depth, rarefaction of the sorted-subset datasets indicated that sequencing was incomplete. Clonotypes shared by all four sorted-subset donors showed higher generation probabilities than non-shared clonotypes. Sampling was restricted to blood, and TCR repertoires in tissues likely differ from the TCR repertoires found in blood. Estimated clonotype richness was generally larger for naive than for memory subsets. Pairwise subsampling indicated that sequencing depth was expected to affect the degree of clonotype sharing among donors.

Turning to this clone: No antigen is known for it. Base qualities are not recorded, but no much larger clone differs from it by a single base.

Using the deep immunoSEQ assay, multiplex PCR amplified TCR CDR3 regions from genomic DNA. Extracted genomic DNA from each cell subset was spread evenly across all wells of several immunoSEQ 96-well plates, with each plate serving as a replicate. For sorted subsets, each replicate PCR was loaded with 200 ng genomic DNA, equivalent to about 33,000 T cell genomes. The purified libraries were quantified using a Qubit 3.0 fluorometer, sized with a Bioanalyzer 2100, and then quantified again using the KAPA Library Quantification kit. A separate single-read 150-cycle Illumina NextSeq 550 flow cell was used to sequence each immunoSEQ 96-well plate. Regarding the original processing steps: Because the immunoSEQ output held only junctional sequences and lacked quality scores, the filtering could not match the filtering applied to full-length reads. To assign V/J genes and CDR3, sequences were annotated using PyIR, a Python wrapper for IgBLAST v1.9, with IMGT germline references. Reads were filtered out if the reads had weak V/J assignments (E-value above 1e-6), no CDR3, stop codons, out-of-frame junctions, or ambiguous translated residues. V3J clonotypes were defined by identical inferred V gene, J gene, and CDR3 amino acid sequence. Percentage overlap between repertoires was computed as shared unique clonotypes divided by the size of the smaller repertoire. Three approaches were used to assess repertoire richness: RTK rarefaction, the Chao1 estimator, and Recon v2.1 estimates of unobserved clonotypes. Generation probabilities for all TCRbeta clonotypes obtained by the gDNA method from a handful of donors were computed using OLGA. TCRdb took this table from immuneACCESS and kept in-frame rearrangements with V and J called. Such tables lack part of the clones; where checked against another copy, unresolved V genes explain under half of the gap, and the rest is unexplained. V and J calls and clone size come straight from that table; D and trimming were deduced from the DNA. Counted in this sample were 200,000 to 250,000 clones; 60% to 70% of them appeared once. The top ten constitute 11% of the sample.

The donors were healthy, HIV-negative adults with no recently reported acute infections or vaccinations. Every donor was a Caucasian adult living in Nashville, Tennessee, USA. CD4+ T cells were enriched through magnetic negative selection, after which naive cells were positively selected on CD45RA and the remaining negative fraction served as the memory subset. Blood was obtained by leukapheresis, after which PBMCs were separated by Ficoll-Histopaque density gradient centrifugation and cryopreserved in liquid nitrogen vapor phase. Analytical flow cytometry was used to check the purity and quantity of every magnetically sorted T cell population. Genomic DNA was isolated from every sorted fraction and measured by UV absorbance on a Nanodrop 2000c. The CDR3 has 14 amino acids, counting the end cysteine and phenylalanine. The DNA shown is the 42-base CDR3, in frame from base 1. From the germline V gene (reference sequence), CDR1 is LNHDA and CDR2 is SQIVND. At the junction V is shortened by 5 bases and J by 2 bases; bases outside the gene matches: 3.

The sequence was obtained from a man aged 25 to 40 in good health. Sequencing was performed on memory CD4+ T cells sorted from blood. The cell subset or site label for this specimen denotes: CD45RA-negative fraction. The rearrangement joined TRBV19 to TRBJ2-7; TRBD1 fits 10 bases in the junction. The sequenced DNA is TGTGCCAGTAGTGGGGGGACAGGGGCCTACGAGCAGTACTTC. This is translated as CASSGGTGAYEQYF. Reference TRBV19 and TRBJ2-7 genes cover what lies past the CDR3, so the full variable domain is DGGITQSPKYLFRKEGQNVTLSCEQNLNHDAMYWYRQDPGQGLRLIYYSQIVNDFQKGDIAEGYSVSREKKESFPLTVTSAQKNPTAFYLCASSGGTGAYEQYFGPGTRLTVT.